This entry lists 4 T cell receptor beta chains sequenced from one sample in a study of blood T cell repertoires in COVID-19. Generated by immunoSEQ multiplex PCR, the TCRdb table keeps only in-frame clones and is missing some. This table holds 100,000 to 150,000 clones, roughly nine tenths found once. The specimen sequenced was peripheral blood. The receptors here all came from a man between 65 and 80 years old who had recovered from COVID-19.

This chain joins TRBV30 and TRBJ2-7; D perhaps matches TRBD1 (6 bases). Looked up from germline, CDR1 is GTSNPN and CDR2 is SVGIG (reference sequence). The CDR3 is 13 residues long. Trimming left V 8 bases short and J 4 bases short, with 18 bases between. The CDR3 bases are TGTGCCGGCGGAGCAGGGGAAGAATACGAGCAGTACTTC. This gives the protein CAGGAGEEYEQYF.

The J gene is TRBJ2-3, the V gene TRBV19, with 7 positions matching TRBD1. The V gene end was trimmed by 4 bases and the J gene end by 1 base; junction bases not matched to a gene: 5. CDR3 length: 15 amino acids. In germline, CDR1 is LNHDA, CDR2 SQIVND (reference sequence). The CDR3: CASSSRTGGTDTQYF. The CDR3 bases are TGTGCCAGTAGTAGCAGAACAGGGGGCACAGATACGCAGTATTTT.

CDR3 in DNA: TGCGCCAGCAGCCGAGATTTTGGACAGCCCTACGAGCAGTACTTC. Encoded protein: CASSRDFGQPYEQYF. The chain has TRBV4-1 and TRBJ2-7; tentatively, D is TRBD1 (6 bases). From germline, CDR1 is MGHRA and CDR2 YSYEKL. The CDR3 is 15 amino acids. V was clipped by 4 bases and J by 2 bases, with 15 bases between them.

This clone turned up a few times. The chain carries TRBV2 and TRBJ2-7; maybe TRBD1 (6 bases). The CDR3 runs to 14 residues. Germline-derived CDR1 and CDR2 are SNHLY and FYNNEI. V lost 2 bases, J lost 2 bases, and 10 bases lay in between. CDR3 in amino acids: CASSEQGSAYEQYF. CDR3 DNA sequence: TGTGCCAGCAGTGAACAGGGGAGTGCCTACGAGCAGTACTTC.